This TCR beta chain was identified during a study of OX40 agonist ivuxolimab in advanced cancers. Some background on the complete study: Ivuxolimab was an agonistic, fully human IgG2 monoclonal antibody directed against OX40 (CD134), a costimulatory receptor. In the dose-escalation cohort, 82.7% of patients were male, and the mean age was approximately 60 years, with a range of roughly 23 to 85. Intravenous ivuxolimab was administered to patients every 2 weeks at six dose levels: 0.01, 0.1, 0.3, 1.5, 3 and 10 mg/kg. The purpose of peripheral TCRbeta sequencing was to test whether ivuxolimab changed TCR sequence diversity and led to clonal T-cell expansion. Of the roughly 52 dose-escalation patients, hepatocellular carcinoma was present in some 19, melanoma in approximately 15, renal cell carcinoma in 9 and head and neck cancer in 9. Patients were allowed to have had prior anti-PD-1, anti-PD-L1 or anti-CTLA-4 therapy, and approximately 40% of the dose-escalation patients had been treated with checkpoint inhibitors. Partial responses occurred in three dose-escalation patients, of whom one had hepatocellular carcinoma and two had cutaneous melanoma. The paper covers the monotherapy dose-escalation part of the phase I ivuxolimab trial, which included N of about 50 patients. The paper's findings and limits, for the study overall: Low levels of normalized T-cell clonal expansion were also seen in some patients who did not respond. On average, CD8+ T cells showed more expanded clones than CD4+ T cells after ivuxolimab. Partial responders in the 0.1-3.0 mg/kg groups had among the lowest normalized peripheral clonal expansion, especially among CD8+ T cells. At doses of 0.1 to 3.0 mg/kg, clonal expansion of both CD4+ and CD8+ T cells in blood was seen between baseline and week 6. The antigen specificity of the peripheral T cells that underwent clonal expansion was not determined.

Patients with a history of autoimmune disease or receiving systemic immunosuppression were excluded from the trial. Peripheral blood for TCR sequencing was collected from all dose cohorts at baseline, on cycle 4 day 1, and on cycle 7 day 1. Samples came from an open-label, multicenter, first-in-human phase I dose-escalation trial of ivuxolimab. Adults with locally advanced or metastatic melanoma, renal cell carcinoma, hepatocellular carcinoma or head and neck squamous cell carcinoma were enrolled in the trial. Before TCR sequencing, CD4+ T cells and CD8+ T cells were sorted from peripheral blood as separate populations. Turning to this clone: This receptor's antigen is unknown. The input lacks base qualities; no much larger clone sits a single base away.

Reading the germline V gene gives CDR1 ENHRY and CDR2 SYGVKD. From the cysteine through the phenylalanine, the CDR3 covers 16 amino acids. Only the CDR3 DNA stays, 48 bases, in frame from base 1. V lost 2 bases and J lost 7 bases, and the count of bases not matched to a germline gene is 14. Genomic DNA was extracted from sorted cells for sequencing of the TCRbeta CDR3 region. TCRbeta CDR3 regions were sequenced using the immunoSEQ Assay. Drawn from immuneACCESS, this table holds only the in-frame rearrangements with V and J called that TCRdb kept. Clones are partly lost; checked studies trace under half to an unresolved V gene and leave the rest unexplained. This sample gives about 75,000 clones in total; about 88% of them show up just once. Roughly 8% of the sample lies in the top ten.

The input for sequencing was CD4+ or CD8+ T cells sorted from blood, taken in a trial of the OX40 agonist ivuxolimab. This clonotype was obtained from an adult with an advanced solid tumor such as melanoma, head and neck, liver or kidney cancer. The rearrangement combines TRBV10-3 with TRBJ2-7, with 7 junctional bases fitting TRBD1. This receptor carries the CDR3 CAISEPGQFPIREQYF. DNA sequence: TGTGCCATCAGTGAGCCGGGACAGTTTCCCATCCGGGAGCAGTACTTC.